This is a list of T cell receptor beta chains from one sample in a study of cytomegalovirus exposure and HLA in healthy donors. TCRdb's table, derived via immunoSEQ multiplex PCR, lists solely in-frame clones and lacks some. The table records approximately 190,000 clones, 75% to 90% of them present only once. The material sequenced was PBMCs. The source is a woman aged 45-60 years in good health and CMV-seropositive. Each CDR3 is given without its conserved first and last residue. A D gene is named only where the DNA matches it firmly.

j_gene,v_gene,d_gene,len,CDR3aa
TRBJ1-5,TRBV7-2,TRBD1,14,ASSPGTGGGNQPQH
TRBJ2-1,TRBV5-1,TRBD2,13,ASRNSGGANNEQF
TRBJ1-2,TRBV6-5,NA,11,ASSEVRGYGYT
TRBJ2-3,TRBV27,TRBD1,13,ASTYRGPSTDTQY
TRBJ1-1,TRBV2,NA,11,ASSYDRNTEAF
TRBJ2-5,TRBV7-6,NA,14,ASSLVQGPLQETQY
TRBJ1-5,TRBV5-4,NA,11,ASSLGAVGPQH
TRBJ2-5,TRBV7-9,NA,11,ASSLLGVETQY
TRBJ2-3,TRBV29-1,TRBD2,16,TRWGLAGLHMRPDTQY
TRBJ1-2,TRBV6-5,NA,12,ASSYQQERYGYT
TRBJ2-1,TRBV6-1,NA,11,ASSEVADNEQF
TRBJ2-1,TRBV5-4,TRBD2,12,ASSLPGGDGEQF
TRBJ2-3,TRBV4-1,NA,11,ASSQAPRDTQY
TRBJ1-1,TRBV9,TRBD1,11,ASSARQGNEAF
TRBJ2-2,TRBV6-5,NA,11,ASSLDGSGELF
TRBJ2-1,TRBV7-9,TRBD2,14,SSSLGSGGAFNEQF
TRBJ2-4,TRBV19,NA,11,ASSMEQGNIQY
TRBJ2-2,TRBV4-3,TRBD2,14,ASSRTSGAGGGELF
TRBJ2-1,TRBV2,TRBD2,14,ASRYASGGSYNEQF
TRBJ1-4,TRBV18,TRBD1,15,ASSPPRGQGINEKLF
TRBJ2-7,TRBV27,TRBD1,14,ASSPGGTGALYEQY
TRBJ2-7,TRBV4-1,NA,11,ASSQERVYEQY
TRBJ2-1,TRBV4-2,TRBD2,14,ASSQDLAGGYNEQF
TRBJ2-7,TRBV19,NA,11,ASSIRVPYEQY
TRBJ2-2,TRBV5-1,NA,13,ASSLDRASTGELF
TRBJ2-5,TRBV7-2,NA,11,ASSLRQIETQY
TRBJ1-1,TRBV30,NA,12,AWSRGTVNTEAF
TRBJ2-3,TRBV25-1,TRBD2,13,ASSEYGGGRDTQY
TRBJ2-3,TRBV7-8,TRBD2,14,ASSLFVLAGVDTQY
TRBJ1-6,TRBV6-1,TRBD1,13,ASRITGTGDSPLH
TRBJ2-2,TRBV19,TRBD1,15,ASGITGTGGGVGELF
TRBJ2-7,TRBV7-9,NA,11,SSSLKENYEQY
TRBJ2-3,TRBV7-6,NA,14,ASSPSRRGPTDTQY
TRBJ2-7,TRBV6-5,TRBD1,12,ASSHRDRAYEQY
TRBJ2-3,TRBV18,NA,10,ASSPQGYTQY
TRBJ2-3,TRBV11-2,NA,15,ASSLRGSGGPQGTQY
TRBJ2-5,TRBV5-1,NA,12,ASSFYRARETQY
TRBJ2-2,TRBV6-4,TRBD2,13,ASRRIAGSTGELF
TRBJ1-1,TRBV29-1,NA,9,SVVRNTEAF
NA,TRBV2,NA,11,ASSDGQSYEQY
TRBJ2-1,TRBV7-2,TRBD2,13,ASSSKRGGNNEQF
TRBJ2-7,TRBV28,NA,13,ASSYDLTETYEQY
TRBJ2-3,TRBV5-1,TRBD2,14,ASSAGTSGVADTQY
TRBJ1-1,TRBV15,NA,12,ATSREATFTEAF
TRBJ1-2,TRBV2,TRBD1,12,ASSDTGQTYGYT
TRBJ1-5,TRBV11-2,NA,11,ASSLSGNQPQH
TRBJ2-7,TRBV6-5,TRBD1,11,ASSLGTEYEQY
TRBJ1-1,TRBV2,NA,10,ASSRRNTEAF